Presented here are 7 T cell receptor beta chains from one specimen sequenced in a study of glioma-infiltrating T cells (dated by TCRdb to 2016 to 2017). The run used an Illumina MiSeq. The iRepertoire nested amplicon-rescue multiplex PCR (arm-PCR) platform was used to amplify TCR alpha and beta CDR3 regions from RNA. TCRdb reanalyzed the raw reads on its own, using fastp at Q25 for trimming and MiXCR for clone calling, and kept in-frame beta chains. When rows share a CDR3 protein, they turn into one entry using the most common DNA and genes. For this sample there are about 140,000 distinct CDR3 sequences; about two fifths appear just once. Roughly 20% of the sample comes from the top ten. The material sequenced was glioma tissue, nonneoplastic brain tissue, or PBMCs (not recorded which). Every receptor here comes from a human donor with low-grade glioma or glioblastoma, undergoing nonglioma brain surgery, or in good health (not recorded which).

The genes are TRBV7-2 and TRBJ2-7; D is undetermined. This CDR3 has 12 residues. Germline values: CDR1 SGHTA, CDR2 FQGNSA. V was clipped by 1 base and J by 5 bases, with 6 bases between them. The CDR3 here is CASSLGVDEQYF. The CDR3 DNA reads TGTGCCAGCAGCTTAGGGGTAGACGAGCAGTACTTC.

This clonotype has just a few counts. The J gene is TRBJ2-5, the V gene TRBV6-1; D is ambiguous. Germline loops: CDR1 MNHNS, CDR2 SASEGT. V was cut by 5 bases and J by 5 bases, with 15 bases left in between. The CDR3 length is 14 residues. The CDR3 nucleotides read TGTGCCAGCAGTCTTCCCGGCGAGTTGGAGACCCAGTACTTC. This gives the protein CASSLPGELETQYF.

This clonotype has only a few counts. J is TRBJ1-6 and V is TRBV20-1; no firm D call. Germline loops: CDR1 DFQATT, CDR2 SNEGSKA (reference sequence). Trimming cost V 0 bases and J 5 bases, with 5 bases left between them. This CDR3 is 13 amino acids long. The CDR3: CSAREGNNSPLHF. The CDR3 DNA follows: TGCAGTGCTAGAGAAGGAAATAATTCACCCCTCCACTTT.

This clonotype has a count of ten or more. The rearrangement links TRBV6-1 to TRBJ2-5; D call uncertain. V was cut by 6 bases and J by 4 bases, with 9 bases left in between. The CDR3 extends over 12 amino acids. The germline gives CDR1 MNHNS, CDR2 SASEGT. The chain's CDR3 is CASSATRETQYF. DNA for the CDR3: TGTGCCAGCAGCGCGACCCGAGAGACCCAGTACTTC.

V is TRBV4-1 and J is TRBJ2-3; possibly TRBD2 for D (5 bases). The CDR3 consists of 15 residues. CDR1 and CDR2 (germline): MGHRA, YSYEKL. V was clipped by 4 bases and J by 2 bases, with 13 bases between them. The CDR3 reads CASSLLEGVTDTQYF. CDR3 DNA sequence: TGCGCCAGCAGCCTACTAGAAGGCGTCACAGATACGCAGTATTTT.

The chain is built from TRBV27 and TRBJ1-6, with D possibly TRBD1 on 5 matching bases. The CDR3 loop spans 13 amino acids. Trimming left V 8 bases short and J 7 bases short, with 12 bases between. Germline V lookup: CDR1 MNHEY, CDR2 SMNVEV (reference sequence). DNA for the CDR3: TGTGCCAGCCGTGGCAGGGTCAATTCACCCCTCCACTTT. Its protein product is CASRGRVNSPLHF.

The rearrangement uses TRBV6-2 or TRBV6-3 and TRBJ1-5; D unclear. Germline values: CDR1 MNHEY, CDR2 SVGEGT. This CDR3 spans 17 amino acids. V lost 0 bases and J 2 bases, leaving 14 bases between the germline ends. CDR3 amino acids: CASSYSQRRSGNQPQHF. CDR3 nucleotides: TGTGCCAGCAGTTACTCTCAGCGCCGAAGTGGCAATCAGCCCCAGCATTTT.